Listed below are T cell receptor beta chains from one sample, sequenced in a study of immune characterization of retroperitoneal liposarcoma. MiXCR, applied by TCRdb to the PCR reads, yields one record per CDR3 protein. This table holds roughly 11,000 distinct CDR3 sequences, approximately 28% found once. Sequenced sample: tumor tissue. These receptors were collected from a female donor with retroperitoneal liposarcoma. CDR3s include the opening cysteine and the closing phenylalanine or tryptophan. The D gene is left open where the match is weak. The listing skips clone size in some rows; elsewhere it reads once, few, many or a size class.

d_gene	abundance	v_gene	j_gene	CDR3nt	CDR3aa
-	-	TRBV7-6	TRBJ2-7	TGTGCCAGCAGCCAATCAGAAACGCCCCACGAGCAGTACTTC	CASSQSETPHEQYF
TRBD2	once	TRBV6-1	TRBJ2-7	TGTGCCAGCAGTGAGACTAGCCTCAAGCAGTACTTC	CASSETSLKQYF
-	-	TRBV7-8	TRBJ2-7	TGCGCCAGCAGCCAAGACGGCCTTCTCTCCTACGAGCAGTACTTC	CASSQDGLLSYEQYF
-	many	TRBV6-1	TRBJ2-1	TGTGCCAGCAGCGAGGCGACCGAGCAGTTCTTC	CASSEATEQFF
TRBD2	many	TRBV12-3/TRBV12-4	TRBJ2-1	TGTGCCAGCAGTTCCGAGCGGGGGGGGGGCGATGAGCAGTTCTTC	CASSSERGGGDEQFF
TRBD1	many	TRBV6-5	TRBJ2-7	TGTGCCAGCAGTTACGGACAGGGGGCCTACGAGCAGTACTTC	CASSYGQGAYEQYF
-	-	TRBV11-3	TRBJ2-1	TGTGCCAGCAGCTTAGATCAAACAGTCCACGAGCAGTTCTTC	CASSLDQTVHEQFF
-	few	TRBV7-9	TRBJ2-1	TGTGCCAGCAGTACCCTCTCCTACAATGAGCAGTTCTTC	CASSTLSYNEQFF
TRBD2	many	TRBV12-3/TRBV12-4	TRBJ2-1	TGTGCCAGCAGAGGCGGGGGGGCCGGTGAGCAGTTCTTC	CASRGGGAGEQFF
TRBD2	few	TRBV6-6	TRBJ2-4	TGTGCCAGCAGCCCCCGGCTAGCGGGAGATGAGCAGTACTTC	CASSPRLAGDEQYF
-	-	TRBV10-2	TRBJ2-2	TGCGCCAGCAGTGAAGTGGGTCCGGCGGTCCCGAACACCGGGGAGCTGTTTTTT	CASSEVGPAVPNTGELFF
TRBD2	many	TRBV7-6	TRBJ2-3	TGTGCCAGCAGCTTAGCCCGGGGGGGGACAGATACGCAGTATTTT	CASSLARGGTDTQYF
-	-	TRBV11-3	TRBJ2-1	TGTGCCAGCCGACCAACAGGGTCGAAGTACGAGCAGTTCTTC	CASRPTGSKYEQFF
TRBD2	few	TRBV6-1	TRBJ2-1	TGTGCCAGCAGGATAGGACTAGCCCGTGAGCAGTTCTTC	CASRIGLAREQFF
-	many	TRBV12-5	TRBJ2-5	TGTGCTAGTGGGGAAGGGTGGGGAGAGACCCAGTACTTC	CASGEGWGETQYF
-	few	TRBV28	TRBJ2-1	TGTGCCAGCAGTTCCAGAAGATACGAGCAGTTCTTC	CASSSRRYEQFF
-	-	TRBV7-9	TRBJ1-1	TGTGCCAGCAGCCTCAGGGGAAGAACTGAAGCTTTCTTT	CASSLRGRTEAFF
TRBD2	-	TRBV11-3	TRBJ2-1	TGTGCCAGCAGTTTTAGCGGGGGCAATGAGCAGTTCTTC	CASSFSGGNEQFF
-	-	TRBV7-2	TRBJ2-1	TGTGCCAGCAGGGGTGGAGGGAGCGAGACCCAGTTCTTC	CASRGGGSETQFF
TRBD1	few	TRBV4-3	TRBJ2-7	TGCGCCAGCAGCCGAGGTTGGGACAGACCATCAGGCGAGCAGTACTTC	CASSRGWDRPSGEQYF
TRBD2	-	TRBV7-2	TRBJ2-7	TGTGCCAGCACCATGGGGGGGTGGGCCTACGAGCAGTACTTC	CASTMGGWAYEQYF
-	-	TRBV6-1	TRBJ2-1	TGTGCCAGCAGTGAAAGGGGAACCGGGGCCTACGAGCAGTTCTTC	CASSERGTGAYEQFF
-	many	TRBV7-8	TRBJ2-7	TGTGCCAGCAGCTTACAGATCTACGAGCAGTACTTC	CASSLQIYEQYF
TRBD2	-	TRBV10-1	TRBJ2-5	TGCGCCAGCAGTGACCGCGGGAGTGAAGGACAGACCCAGTACTTC	CASSDRGSEGQTQYF
-	many	TRBV7-2	TRBJ2-1	TGTGCCAGCAGCTTAGCGCAGGGTGAGCAGTTCTTC	CASSLAQGEQFF
-	-	TRBV7-2	TRBJ1-1	TGTGCCAGCAGCCGGGGGGCACCACAAGCTTTCTTT	CASSRGAPQAFF